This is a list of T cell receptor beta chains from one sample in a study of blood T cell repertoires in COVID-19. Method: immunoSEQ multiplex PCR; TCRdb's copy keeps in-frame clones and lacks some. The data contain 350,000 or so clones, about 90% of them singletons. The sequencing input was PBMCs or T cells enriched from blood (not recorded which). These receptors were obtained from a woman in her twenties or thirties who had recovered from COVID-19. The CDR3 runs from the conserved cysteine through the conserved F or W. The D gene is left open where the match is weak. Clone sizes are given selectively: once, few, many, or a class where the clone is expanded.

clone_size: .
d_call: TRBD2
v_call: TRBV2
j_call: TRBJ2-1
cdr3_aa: CASSALGTSGGYNEQFF
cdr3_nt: TGTGCCAGCAGTGCCTTAGGGACTAGCGGGGGGTACAATGAGCAGTTCTTC

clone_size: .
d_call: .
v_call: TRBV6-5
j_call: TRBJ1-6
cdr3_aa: CASSYLGGPNNSPLHF
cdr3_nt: TGTGCCAGCAGTTACTTGGGGGGGCCTAATAATTCACCCCTCCACTTT

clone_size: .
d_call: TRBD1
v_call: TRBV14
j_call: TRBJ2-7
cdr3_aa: CASSQGQPGQGYEQYF
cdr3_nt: TGTGCCAGCAGCCAGGGACAGCCGGGACAGGGCTACGAGCAGTACTTC

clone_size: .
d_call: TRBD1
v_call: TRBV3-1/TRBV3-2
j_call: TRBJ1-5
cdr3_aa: CASSHVRTGGCSNQPQHF
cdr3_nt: TGTGCCAGCAGCCACGTACGCACAGGGGGCTGTAGCAATCAGCCCCAGCATTTT

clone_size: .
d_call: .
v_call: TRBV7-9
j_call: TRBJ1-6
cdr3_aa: CASSPPSEDSPLHF
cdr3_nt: TGTGCCAGCAGCCCTCCTTCAGAGGATTCACCCCTCCACTTT

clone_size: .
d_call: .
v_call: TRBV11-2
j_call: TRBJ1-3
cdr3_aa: CASSPTAPQGNTIYF
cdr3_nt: TGTGCCAGCAGCCCGACAGCGCCTCAAGGAAACACCATATATTTT

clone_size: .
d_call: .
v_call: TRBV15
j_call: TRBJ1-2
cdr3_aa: CATSRDPRGDYGYTF
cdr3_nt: TGTGCCACCAGCAGGGACCCTCGGGGGGACTATGGCTACACCTTC

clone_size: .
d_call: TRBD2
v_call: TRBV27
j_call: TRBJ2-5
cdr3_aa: CASSFAASGGVSETQYF
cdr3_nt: TGTGCCAGCAGTTTCGCGGCTAGCGGGGGGGTCTCGGAGACCCAGTACTTC

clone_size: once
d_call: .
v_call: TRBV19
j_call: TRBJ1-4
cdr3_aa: CASSTPEGSANEKLFF
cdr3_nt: TGTGCCAGTAGTACCCCGGAGGGGTCGGCTAATGAAAAACTGTTTTTT

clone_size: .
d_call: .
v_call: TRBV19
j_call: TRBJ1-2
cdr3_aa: CASSRELQTNYGYTF
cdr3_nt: TGTGCCAGTAGTCGGGAATTACAGACTAACTATGGCTACACCTTC

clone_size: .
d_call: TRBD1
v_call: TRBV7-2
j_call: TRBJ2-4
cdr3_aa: CASARRTGENIQYF
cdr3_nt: TGTGCCAGCGCGAGGAGGACAGGGGAAAACATTCAGTACTTC

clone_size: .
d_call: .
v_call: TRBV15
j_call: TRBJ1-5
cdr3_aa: CATSRSQAGDDQPQHF
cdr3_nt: TGTGCCACCAGCAGAAGTCAGGCAGGGGACGATCAGCCCCAGCATTTT

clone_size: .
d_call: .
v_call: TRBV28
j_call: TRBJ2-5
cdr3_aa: CASSYGAPQETQYF
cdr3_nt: TGTGCCAGCAGTTACGGAGCCCCCCAAGAGACCCAGTACTTC

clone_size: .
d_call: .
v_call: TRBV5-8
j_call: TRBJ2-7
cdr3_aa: CASSLGGFYEQYF
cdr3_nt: TGTGCCAGCAGCTTGGGAGGGTTCTACGAGCAGTACTTC

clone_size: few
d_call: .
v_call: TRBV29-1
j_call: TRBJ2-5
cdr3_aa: CSAQPTRAETQYF
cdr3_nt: TGCAGCGCCCAACCAACACGTGCCGAGACCCAGTACTTC

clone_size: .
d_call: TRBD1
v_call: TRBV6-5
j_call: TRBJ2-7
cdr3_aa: CASTIRDRAYEQYF
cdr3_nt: TGTGCCAGCACGATCCGGGACAGGGCCTACGAGCAGTACTTC

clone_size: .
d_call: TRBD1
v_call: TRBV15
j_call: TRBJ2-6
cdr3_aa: CATSGQGSSGANVLTF
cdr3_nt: TGTGCCACCAGCGGACAGGGCTCATCTGGGGCCAACGTCCTGACTTTC

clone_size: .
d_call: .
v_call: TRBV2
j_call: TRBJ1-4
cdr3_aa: CASQGESEKLFF
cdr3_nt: TGTGCCAGCCAAGGGGAAAGTGAAAAACTGTTTTTT

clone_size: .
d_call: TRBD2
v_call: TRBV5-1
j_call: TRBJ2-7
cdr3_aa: CASSLVSSGSYEQYF
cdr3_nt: TGCGCCAGCAGCTTGGTGTCTAGCGGCTCCTACGAGCAGTACTTC

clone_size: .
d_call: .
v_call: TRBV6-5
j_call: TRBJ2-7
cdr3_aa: CASTKEGVSYEQYF
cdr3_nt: TGTGCCAGCACCAAAGAAGGGGTCTCCTACGAGCAGTACTTC

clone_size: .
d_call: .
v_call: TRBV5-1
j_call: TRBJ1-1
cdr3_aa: CASSPGQPGGTEAFF
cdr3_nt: TGCGCCAGCAGCCCCGGACAGCCTGGGGGCACTGAAGCTTTCTTT

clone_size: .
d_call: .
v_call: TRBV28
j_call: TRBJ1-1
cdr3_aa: CASSLGRTEAFF
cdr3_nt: TGTGCCAGCAGTTTAGGCCGCACTGAAGCTTTCTTT

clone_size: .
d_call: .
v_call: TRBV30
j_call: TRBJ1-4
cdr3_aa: CAGQQNEKLFF
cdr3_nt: TGTGCCGGACAGCAAAATGAAAAACTGTTTTTT

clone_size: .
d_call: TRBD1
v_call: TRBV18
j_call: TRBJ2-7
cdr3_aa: CASSTGDRGSYEQYF
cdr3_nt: TGTGCCAGCTCGACGGGGGACAGGGGCTCCTACGAGCAGTACTTC

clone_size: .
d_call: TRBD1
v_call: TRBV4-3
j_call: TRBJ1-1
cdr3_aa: CASSQGAGGTEAFF
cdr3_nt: TGCGCCAGCAGCCAAGGGGCAGGGGGCACTGAAGCTTTCTTT

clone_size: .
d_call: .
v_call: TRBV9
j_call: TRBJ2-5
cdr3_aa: CASSVDPRQETQYF
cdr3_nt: TGTGCCAGCAGCGTAGACCCTAGGCAAGAGACCCAGTACTTC

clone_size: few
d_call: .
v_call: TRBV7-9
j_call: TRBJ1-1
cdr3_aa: CASSLATGDRNTEAFF
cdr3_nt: TGTGCCAGCAGCTTAGCGACCGGAGACAGGAACACTGAAGCTTTCTTT

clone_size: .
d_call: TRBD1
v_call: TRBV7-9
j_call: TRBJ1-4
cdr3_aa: CASSHGTGFEKLFF
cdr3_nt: TGTGCCAGCAGCCACGGGACAGGGTTTGAAAAACTGTTTTTT

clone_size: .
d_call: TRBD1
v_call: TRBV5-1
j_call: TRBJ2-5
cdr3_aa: CASSLGTGRQETQYF
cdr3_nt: TGCGCCAGCAGCTTAGGGACAGGGAGGCAGGAGACCCAGTACTTC

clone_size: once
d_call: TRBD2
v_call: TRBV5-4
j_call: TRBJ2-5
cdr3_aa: CASSGGGIQTQYF
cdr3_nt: TGTGCCAGCAGCGGGGGGGGTATACAGACCCAGTACTTC

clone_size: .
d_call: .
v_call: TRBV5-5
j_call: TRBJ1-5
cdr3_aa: CASSLDTINQPQHF
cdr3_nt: TGTGCCAGCAGCCTGGACACGATCAATCAGCCCCAGCATTTT

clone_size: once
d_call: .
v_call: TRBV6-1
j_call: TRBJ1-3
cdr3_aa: CASSEHRFSGNTIYF
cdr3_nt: TGTGCCAGCAGTGAACACCGGTTCTCTGGAAACACCATATATTTT

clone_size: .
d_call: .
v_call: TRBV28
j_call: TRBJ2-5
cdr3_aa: CASGNRGGRETQYF
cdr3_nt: TGTGCCAGCGGGAACAGGGGAGGCAGGGAGACCCAGTACTTC

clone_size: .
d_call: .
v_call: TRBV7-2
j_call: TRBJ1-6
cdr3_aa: CASSLRGGLNYNSPLHF
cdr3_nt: TGTGCCAGCAGCTTAAGGGGAGGGTTGAATTACAATTCACCCCTCCACTTT

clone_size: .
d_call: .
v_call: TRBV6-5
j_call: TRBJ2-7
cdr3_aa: CASSPLSGTLSEQYF
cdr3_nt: TGTGCCAGCAGTCCTTTATCCGGGACACTCAGCGAGCAGTACTTC

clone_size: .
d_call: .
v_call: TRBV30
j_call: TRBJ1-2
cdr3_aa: CAGGRFNYGYTF
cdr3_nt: TGTGCCGGGGGACGGTTCAACTATGGCTACACCTTC

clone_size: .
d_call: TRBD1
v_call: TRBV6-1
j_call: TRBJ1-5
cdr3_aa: CASSEAGTGVSSNQPQHF
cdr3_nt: TGTGCCAGCAGTGAAGCTGGGACAGGTGTGTCTAGCAATCAGCCCCAGCATTTT